Listed below are T cell receptor beta chains from one sample, sequenced in a study of blood T cell repertoires in COVID-19. Sequencing was performed with immunoSEQ multiplex PCR; in TCRdb, only in-frame clones are kept and a portion is missing. The repertoire consists of under 15,000 clones, with about 80% occurring once and the leading ten covering 40% to 45%. Sequenced input: peripheral blood. Receptor source: a woman of 80 years or more with acute or convalescent COVID-19. CDR3s include the opening cysteine and the closing phenylalanine or tryptophan. The D gene is left open where the match is weak. Clone size is not always given. Where it is, it says once, few, many or a class for expanded clones.

D gene	V gene	J gene	clone size	CDR3 DNA	CDR3 protein
.	TRBV18	TRBJ2-5	.	TGTGCCAGCTCACTCGGGTACCAAGAGACCCAGTACTTC	CASSLGYQETQYF
TRBD2	TRBV6-5	TRBJ2-5	.	TGTGCCAGCAGTTACCGTGGCGGGGGAGAGACCCAGTACTTC	CASSYRGGGETQYF
.	TRBV5-1	TRBJ1-1	once	TGCGCCAGCAGCTTGGAGTTTAAGGGGGTCGGCACTGAAGCTTTCTTT	CASSLEFKGVGTEAFF
.	TRBV7-8	TRBJ2-5	once	TGTGCCAGCAGGATGGGGGGGCTGAAGCAAGAGACCCAGTACTTC	CASRMGGLKQETQYF
.	TRBV7-8	TRBJ2-7	once	TGTGCCAGCAGCCCAAGGGGATCCTACGAGCAGTACTTC	CASSPRGSYEQYF
TRBD1	TRBV7-6	TRBJ1-2	once	TGTGCCAGCAGCTCGGCCGGGACAGGGACCTATGGCTACACCTTC	CASSSAGTGTYGYTF
TRBD2	TRBV4-1	TRBJ2-1	few	TGCGCCAGCAGCCTCCTGGGACTAGCGGGGAGCTCCTACAATGAGCAGTTCTTC	CASSLLGLAGSSYNEQFF
TRBD1	TRBV5-1	TRBJ1-1	.	TGCGCCACCCGACAGGGAGAGAACACTGAAGCTTTCTTT	CATRQGENTEAFF
.	TRBV5-4	TRBJ1-1	.	TGTGCCAGCAGCTTATTTGGGGCATGGGAAGCTTTCTTT	CASSLFGAWEAFF
.	TRBV9	TRBJ2-5	once	TGTGCCAGCAGCGCAGGGCATTCCCAAGAGACCCAGTACTTC	CASSAGHSQETQYF
TRBD1	TRBV11-1	TRBJ2-1	.	TGTGCCAGCAGCCCCAGGACAGGGGTGGCCAGTGAGCAGTTCTTC	CASSPRTGVASEQFF
.	TRBV7-2	TRBJ2-5	few	TGTGCCAGCAGCGCCCGACTGAGCCAAGAGACCCAGTACTTC	CASSARLSQETQYF
.	TRBV3-1/TRBV3-2	TRBJ1-1	.	TGTGCCAGCAGCTCGGTCACTGAAGCTTTCTTT	CASSSVTEAFF
.	TRBV2	TRBJ1-2	.	TGTGCCAGCAGGGGAACAGGGAACTATGGCTACACCTTC	CASRGTGNYGYTF
.	TRBV19	TRBJ2-1	.	TGTGCCAGTACCGTAGCTGGTGAGCAGTTCTTC	CASTVAGEQFF
.	TRBV5-1	TRBJ2-5	.	TGCGCCAGCAGCTTACCCTCCAGGGAGACCCAGTACTTC	CASSLPSRETQYF
TRBD1	TRBV11-2	TRBJ2-5	few	TGTGCCAGCAGCGGACAGGTCCAAGAGACCCAGTACTTC	CASSGQVQETQYF
.	TRBV6-1	TRBJ1-1	few	TGTGCCAGCAACAGGGAGGGTGAAGCTTTCTTT	CASNREGEAFF
TRBD1	TRBV2	TRBJ1-5	.	TGTGCCAGCAGTGAAGCCGGGGGGGTGACAGGGACTCAGCCCCAGCATTTT	CASSEAGGVTGTQPQHF
.	TRBV5-1	TRBJ1-1	.	TGCGCCAGCAGCTCAAACACTGAAGCTTTCTTT	CASSSNTEAFF
.	TRBV3-1/TRBV3-2	TRBJ2-7	.	TGTGCCAGCAGCCACCGGGGGGGGACAGGGTTCTACGAGCAGTACTTC	CASSHRGGTGFYEQYF
TRBD1	TRBV6-1	TRBJ2-5	.	TGTGCCAGCAGTGGAAAGGGACAGGTGGTTCTGGGGCAAGAGACCCAGTACTTC	CASSGKGQVVLGQETQYF
.	TRBV2	TRBJ1-1	.	TGTGCCAGCAGTGAGCTAGAGAACACTGAAGCTTTCTTT	CASSELENTEAFF
.	TRBV29-1	TRBJ2-5	.	TGCAGCCTTAGGCGTCGGAGCCACCAAGAGACCCAGTACTTC	CSLRRRSHQETQYF
.	TRBV9	TRBJ1-2	few	TGTGCCAGCAGCGTAGGGGGGGGCTATGGCTACACCTTC	CASSVGGGYGYTF
TRBD2	TRBV7-2	TRBJ2-7	.	TGTGCCAGCAGCCTCGTAGTAGCGGGGGGCTACGAGCAGTACTTC	CASSLVVAGGYEQYF
TRBD1	TRBV19	TRBJ1-2	.	TGTGCCAGTTGCCGGGACAGGGGGCAGGGTGGCTACACCTTC	CASCRDRGQGGYTF
TRBD2	TRBV6-5	TRBJ2-7	.	TGTGCCAGCAGCCCCGCGGGGAGGGAAGGCGAGCAGTACTTC	CASSPAGREGEQYF
TRBD1	TRBV3-1/TRBV3-2	TRBJ2-3	.	TGTGCCAGCGTACCAGGGGGCGCGGGTGCGGATACGCAGTATTTT	CASVPGGAGADTQYF
.	TRBV4-1	TRBJ1-2	.	TGCGCCAGCAGCCAAGTTGTACAGGGCTCTATAGGCTACACCTTC	CASSQVVQGSIGYTF
TRBD2	TRBV9	TRBJ2-5	few	TGTGCCAGCAGCGTAGGGCTAGCGGGGGTGCGGCGGGAGACCCAGTACTTC	CASSVGLAGVRRETQYF
.	TRBV5-1	TRBJ1-2	.	TGCGCCAGCAGCCCTCGAGCGTTGGACTATGGCTACACCTTC	CASSPRALDYGYTF
.	TRBV5-4	TRBJ2-4	hyperexpanded	TGTGCCAGCAGCCGAGGGGGGGCGGAAAACATTCAGTACTTC	CASSRGGAENIQYF
TRBD1	TRBV7-9	TRBJ1-1	few	TGTGCCAGCAGCCGACACGGGACAGGGGGCCCAACAGCTGAAGCTTTCTTT	CASSRHGTGGPTAEAFF
TRBD2	TRBV5-6	TRBJ2-3	once	TGTGCCAGCAGCGAAAATCTACTAGCGGGGGGCACAGATACGCAGTATTTT	CASSENLLAGGTDTQYF
TRBD2	TRBV28	TRBJ2-6	once	TGTGCCAGCCAGCGGGGAACTTCCTCTGGGGCCAACGTCCTGACTTTC	CASQRGTSSGANVLTF
.	TRBV24-1	TRBJ1-5	.	TGTGCCACCAGCTCCGCTGGGGGGTCGAGGGAGCCCCAGCATTTT	CATSSAGGSREPQHF
TRBD1	TRBV18	TRBJ2-3	.	TGTGCCAGCTCACCTGGGACAGGGGGTACAGATACGCAGTATTTT	CASSPGTGGTDTQYF
TRBD2	TRBV19	TRBJ2-1	.	TGTGCCAGTAGTACCCTTAGCGGGGGGGCCTACAATGAGCAGTTCTTC	CASSTLSGGAYNEQFF
TRBD2	TRBV28	TRBJ2-4	once	TGTGCCAGCAGTTTATTCGGCGGGGGGTCTGCCAAAAACATTCAGTACTTC	CASSLFGGGSAKNIQYF
.	TRBV24-1	TRBJ1-5	.	TGTGCCACCAGCCAGTCCAATCAGCCCCAGCATTTT	CATSQSNQPQHF
.	TRBV3-1/TRBV3-2	TRBJ2-5	.	TGTGCCAGCAAGGAAGGGGCAGAGACCCAGTACTTC	CASKEGAETQYF
TRBD2	TRBV2	TRBJ2-3	.	TGTGCCAGCAGTGGTTACTCGGGGGGGCAGTATTTT	CASSGYSGGQYF
.	TRBV3-1/TRBV3-2	TRBJ2-5	.	TGTGCCAGCAGCCGAGGCCCGGTCCAAGAAGAGACCCAGTACTTC	CASSRGPVQEETQYF
TRBD1	TRBV14	TRBJ1-2	.	TGTGCCAGCAGCCCGCAAGGCCAGGGGGCAGCTAACTATGGCTACACCTTC	CASSPQGQGAANYGYTF
.	TRBV19	TRBJ1-2	.	TGTGCCAGTAGTAGTCCTTCTAGGGGTTCCTATGGCTACACCTTC	CASSSPSRGSYGYTF
.	TRBV27	TRBJ1-2	.	TGTGCCAGCAGTTTTGTCGGAGCTAGGTTTGGCTACACCTTC	CASSFVGARFGYTF
TRBD1	TRBV6-5	TRBJ1-2	.	TGTGCCAGCAGTTACTCGGACAGGGGGTGGGTTGGCTACACCTTC	CASSYSDRGWVGYTF
.	TRBV12-3/TRBV12-4	TRBJ2-1	once	TGTGCCAGCAGTTTCAGGGGGGCCCATGAGCAGTTCTTC	CASSFRGAHEQFF
TRBD2	TRBV4-1	TRBJ2-1	.	TGCGCCAGCAGCCGGGGACTAGCGGGGGGGCGTTCTTACAATGAGCAGTTCTTC	CASSRGLAGGRSYNEQFF
TRBD1	TRBV5-1	TRBJ2-3	.	TGCGCCAGCAGCTTCTACAGGGGGGTAGATACGCAGTATTTT	CASSFYRGVDTQYF
.	TRBV24-1	TRBJ2-7	.	TGTGCCACCAGTGATCCCTCAGGGGAGGGGCAGTACTTC	CATSDPSGEGQYF
TRBD1	TRBV27	TRBJ1-2	.	TGTGCCAGCAGTACTCTCGGACAGGGGGCGACTGGCTACACCTTC	CASSTLGQGATGYTF
.	TRBV2	TRBJ1-1	.	TGTGCCAGCAGACAGGAACTGAACACTGAAGCTTTCTTT	CASRQELNTEAFF
.	TRBV19	TRBJ1-1	.	TGTGCCAGTAAGTCGACAGGTTACCATGAAGCTTTCTTT	CASKSTGYHEAFF